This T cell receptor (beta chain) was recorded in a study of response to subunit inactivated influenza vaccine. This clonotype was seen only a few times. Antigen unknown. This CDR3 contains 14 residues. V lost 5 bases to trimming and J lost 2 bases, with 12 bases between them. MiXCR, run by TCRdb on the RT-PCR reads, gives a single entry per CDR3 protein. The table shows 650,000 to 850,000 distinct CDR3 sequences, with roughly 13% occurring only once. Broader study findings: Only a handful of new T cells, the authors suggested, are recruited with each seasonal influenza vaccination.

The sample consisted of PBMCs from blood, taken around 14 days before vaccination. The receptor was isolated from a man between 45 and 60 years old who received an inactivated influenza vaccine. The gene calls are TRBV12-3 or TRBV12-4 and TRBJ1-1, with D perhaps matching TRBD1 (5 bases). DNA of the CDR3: TGTGCCAGCAGTAAGGGACTGATAAACACTGAAGCTTTCTTT. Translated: CASSKGLINTEAFF.